This T cell receptor (beta chain) was observed in a study of long-term antiretroviral therapy in people with HIV. Study-level findings and limits: Upon ART, diversity increased but remained lower than transplant donor controls. Dominant in the repertoire at all time points were clones expanded before ART.

On this clone: The antigen is unknown.

The germline gives CDR1 SGHAT, CDR2 FQNNGV. J lost 0 bases, V lost 6 bases, and 5 bases had no gene match. CDR3 length: 14 residues. Participants who had HIV were, without exception, treated in the United States. The libraries were made with immunoSEQ v3.0 at survey level. This table comes from immunoSEQ multiplex PCR, and its TCRdb copy is limited to in-frame clones, with some not included. The sample shows about 40,000 clones, approximately 89% of them seen only once. The input for sequencing was unsorted PBMCs, taken 3.1 years after starting antiretroviral therapy. The chain links TRBV11-2 to TRBJ2-7, with 7 bases lining up with TRBD1. The clonotype originates from a woman in her forties or fifties with HIV. The CDR3 spells CASRRGDSSYEQYF. CDR3 DNA sequence: TGTGCCAGCAGGCGTGGGGACAGCTCCTACGAGCAGTACTTC.